The sequence of this T cell receptor (beta chain) was determined in a study of T cell clones after liver transplantation (dated by TCRdb to between 2018 and 2021). Looking at the study overall: The samples were obtained from ITN030ST, a randomized trial that attempted immunosuppression withdrawal within 2 years after liver transplantation. Donor-reactive T cell clones were identified using TCRbeta sequencing after a pre-transplant mixed lymphocyte reaction and were then followed in post-transplant blood. Third party-reactive TCRbeta sequences from pre-transplant MLRs were also identified as an antigen-independent comparator for donor-reactive sequences. Three of the eight recipients were HCV-positive; the others were transplanted for non-autoimmune, non-viral indications. Subjects received no induction therapy and standard immunosuppression until randomization at 12-24 months post-transplant. Tolerance meant complete immunosuppression withdrawal for at least one year without liver enzymes rising beyond twice the upper limit of normal. Blood samples were collected pre-transplant, pre-randomization before withdrawal, and post-randomization after either complete withdrawal or failed withdrawal. The study cohort included 8 liver transplant recipients, of whom 3 were classified as tolerant and 5 as non-tolerant. General conclusions and limits of the study: The conclusions were preliminary, being limited by small, heterogeneous patient numbers and by non-standardized post-transplant time points. A greater decline was seen for donor-reactive sequences than for third party-reactive sequences, suggesting partial antigen-specific deletion unrelated to withdrawal success. In 5 of 8 subjects, circulating donor-reactive CD4 TCRbeta sequences decreased significantly after transplant, regardless of tolerance or HCV status. Because allograft tissue specimens were not available, migration of donor-reactive T cells into the graft, rather than deletion, may have occurred. When repertoire turnover was accounted for, significantly reduced detection of donor-reactive sequences was found in 7 of 8 subjects for CD4 and in 8 of 8 subjects for CD8. In a couple of subjects, low numbers of available donor cells limited the measurable donor-reactive repertoire.

Regarding this clone: It lacks a known antigen. Base qualities were left out, and no much larger clone turns up one base away.

CDR1 and CDR2 (MDHEN, SYDVKM) derive from the germline V gene. The CDR3 spans 16 residues, from the cysteine through the phenylalanine. Solely the CDR3 DNA is kept, with 48 bases framed from the first base. Trimming takes 10 bases off V and 2 bases off J; junction bases not matched to a gene: 13. Thawed unstimulated PBMCs were stained for CD3, CD4 and CD8 and FACS-sorted into CD3+CD4+ and CD3+CD8+ populations. All 8 studied subjects were randomized to withdrawal of immunosuppression. The Qiagen DNeasy Blood and Tissue Kit was used for genomic DNA isolation. Frozen genomic DNA underwent high-throughput TCRbeta CDR3 sequencing by immunoSEQ, including PCR amplification, mapping, bias correction and internal controls. In the paper's pipeline: Only productive rearrangements were retained, and each unique TCRbeta sequence was defined by its CDR3 nucleotide sequence together with its V and J gene. For a sequence to be called donor-reactive, it needed a frequency of at least 0.01% and at least 5-fold expansion in CFSE-low cells compared with unstimulated pre-transplant cells. Minimum frequency thresholds were set for each subject on the basis of the unstimulated sample with the lowest template count, so that a detection power of at least 90% was ensured. Jensen-Shannon divergence between the top 1000 TCRbeta sequences after and before transplant was used to measure repertoire turnover. Two-sided Fisher's exact tests were used to test for changes in the detection of donor-reactive sequences. As stored in TCRdb, this immuneACCESS dataset retains in-frame rearrangements with V and J assigned. A fraction of the clones does not appear; measured against another copy, unresolved V genes explain less than half of the discrepancy, and the remainder lacks a known reason. V and J calls and clone size are copied from that table; D and trimming were computed from the DNA. Recorded for this sample are fewer than 45,000 clones; around 84% of them occurred a single time. The top ten clonotypes cover 2% to 3% of the sample.

Recombination linked TRBV28 to TRBJ2-2; TRBD1 aligns with 7 central bases. This specimen was CD4+ T cells from blood, taken 24 months after liver transplant. The receptor comes from a human patient who received a liver transplant. Some T cells may derive from the graft donor when a transplant has been performed. The DNA reads TGTGCCACTTCGAAGTTACAGGGGCCAAACACCGGGGAGCTGTTTTTT. Its product reads: CATSKLQGPNTGELFF.